The 14 T cell receptor beta chains below were found in one sample sequenced in a study of blood T cell repertoires in COVID-19. Only in-frame clones appear in the TCRdb table, and some are missing; sequencing was by immunoSEQ multiplex PCR. The sample lists 150,000 or so clones; roughly 80% were seen once. The source material was PBMCs or T cells enriched from blood (not recorded which). Every receptor here comes from a man between 45 and 60 years old who had recovered from COVID-19.

This clone was seen once. V gene TRBV24-1 combines with J gene TRBJ1-5; 12 bases match TRBD1. From germline, CDR1 is KGHDR and CDR2 SFDVKD. The CDR3 extends over 18 amino acids. The junction had 8 bases not matched to a gene; V was cut back by 4 bases and J by 2 bases. CDR3 protein: CATSDGTGGVGGNQPQHF. Written as DNA, the CDR3 is TGTGCCACCAGTGACGGGACAGGGGGCGTCGGTGGCAATCAGCCCCAGCATTTT.

The rearrangement links TRBV28 to TRBJ1-3; TRBD1 is a possible D gene (5 bases). The ends were cut back, 2 bases at V and 4 bases at J, with 18 bases in the middle. CDR3 length: 17 residues. Per the germline V gene, CDR1 is MDHEN and CDR2 is SYDVKM. In nucleotides, the CDR3 is TGTGCCAGCAGTTTAATTCGTCAGGGAATATCAGGAAACACCATATATTTT. This gives the protein CASSLIRQGISGNTIYF. The full variable domain, rest sourced from reference TRBV28 and TRBJ1-3, is DVKVTQSSRYLVKRTGEKVFLECVQDMDHENMFWYRQDPGLGLRLIYFSYDVKMKEKGDIPEGYSVSREKKERFSLILESASTNQTSMYLCASSLIRQGISGNTIYFGEGSWLTVV.

This clone came up many times. V usage is TRBV5-1 and J usage is TRBJ1-2, with TRBD1 as a possible D gene (5 bases). Trimming removed 7 bases at V and 8 bases at J, with 24 bases between. The CDR3 loop spans 15 amino acids. Germline CDR1 and CDR2: SGHRS and YFSETQ. The CDR3 spells CASRQDGAGGEGYTF. CDR3 sequence (DNA): TGCGCCAGCCGCCAGGACGGAGCTGGGGGGGAGGGCTACACCTTC.

This chain links TRBV10-3 with TRBJ2-7; 9 bases fit TRBD2. This CDR3 spans 13 amino acids. Losses at the gene ends were 4 bases for V and 6 bases for J; bases not matched to a gene: 4. The germline V gene has CDR1 ENHRY and CDR2 SYGVKD. CDR3 residues: CAISGGGVVEQYF. CDR3 DNA: TGTGCCATCAGTGGCGGGGGGGTTGTCGAGCAGTACTTC.

The chain is built from TRBV13 and TRBJ2-3; D perhaps matches TRBD1 (6 bases). The germline V and J ends were trimmed by 6 bases and 3 bases, with 10 bases remaining between them. Germline CDR1 is PRHDT and CDR2 is FYEKMQ (reference sequence). The CDR3 has 13 amino acids. Written as DNA, the CDR3 is TGTGCCAGCAGGGAGAGGGGGACAGATACGCAGTATTTT. Protein product: CASRERGTDTQYF. The whole variable domain, remainder taken from reference TRBV13 and TRBJ2-3, is AAGVIQSPRHLIKEKRETATLKCYPIPRHDTVYWYQQGPGQDPQFLISFYEKMQSDKGSIPDRFSAQQFSDYHSELNMSSLELGDSALYFCASRERGTDTQYFGPGTRLTVL.

The rearrangement links TRBV28 to TRBJ1-4; D not certain. Germline V gene lookup returns CDR1 MDHEN and CDR2 SYDVKM. CDR3 length: 13 amino acids. The ends were cut back, 2 bases at V and 8 bases at J, with 9 bases in the middle. The DNA for the CDR3 is TGTGCCAGCAGTTTAGGGCCACAGGAAAAACTGTTTTTT. Protein: CASSLGPQEKLFF.

This sequence joins TRBV6-2 or TRBV6-3 and TRBJ2-2, with D possibly matching TRBD1 (6 bases). CDR3 length: 12 amino acids. Trimming took off 6 bases at V and 9 bases at J, with 11 bases between the two ends. Germline lookup yields CDR1 MNHEY and CDR2 SVGEGT. CDR3 region: CASSEQGWELFF. Written as DNA, the CDR3 is TGTGCCAGCAGCGAACAGGGATGGGAGCTGTTTTTT.

Written as DNA, the CDR3 is TGCGCCAGCAGTCTGTCAGGTTTCGGCAATCAGCCCCAGCATTTT. It yields the protein CASSLSGFGNQPQHF. The J gene is TRBJ1-5, the V gene TRBV5-1; D is unclear. CDR1 and CDR2 from the germline V gene are SGHRS and YFSETQ. The length of the CDR3 is 15 residues. Trimming removed 5 bases from V and 2 bases from J, with 14 bases in between.

The CDR3 loop reads CASSISGGALTGELFF. For the CDR3, the DNA is TGTGCCAGCAGCATAAGCGGGGGGGCCTTGACCGGGGAGCTGTTTTTT. The chain employs TRBV7-2 and TRBJ2-2; 10 bases align to TRBD2. This CDR3 contains 16 residues. V shed 5 bases and J 5 bases; nucleotides not matched to a gene: 8. The germline V gene encodes CDR1 SGHTA and CDR2 FQGNSA. Complete variable domain (other parts from reference TRBV7-2 and TRBJ2-2): GAGVSQSPSNKVTEKGKDVELRCDPISGHTALYWYRQSLGQGLEFLIYFQGNSAPDKSGLPSDRFSAERTGGSVSTLTIQRTQQEDSAVYLCASSISGGALTGELFFGEGSRLTVL.

The chain uses TRBV5-1 and TRBJ2-1; 7 bases agree with TRBD2. Trimming at V came to 4 bases and at J to 4 bases, leaving 14 bases not matched to a gene. Germline loops: CDR1 SGHRS, CDR2 YFSETQ. The CDR3 runs 17 residues. The CDR3 sequence is CASSPRGAGVIYNEQFF. CDR3 coding DNA: TGCGCCAGCAGCCCCCGAGGGGCGGGGGTGATTTACAATGAGCAGTTCTTC.

The chain has TRBV6-5 and TRBJ2-3; 10 bases line up with TRBD2. This CDR3 region has 16 residues. The germline V gene has CDR1 MNHEY and CDR2 SVGAGI. Unmatched junction bases numbered 3, after V lost 0 bases and J lost 3 bases. CDR3 residues: CASSYSGAGGTDTQYF. The CDR3, as DNA: TGTGCCAGCAGTTACTCGGGAGCGGGGGGGACAGATACGCAGTATTTT.

The V gene is TRBV19, the J gene TRBJ1-4; D uncertain. The CDR3 runs 15 residues. Trimming left V 1 base short and J 8 bases short, with 14 bases between. The germline CDR1 and CDR2 sequences are LNHDA and SQIVND (reference sequence). The CDR3 DNA follows: TGTGCCAGTAGTATAGTAGGCAGCACGGGAGAAAAACTGTTTTTT. It specifies CASSIVGSTGEKLFF. Supplemented by reference TRBV19 and TRBJ1-4, the full variable domain reads DGGITQSPKYLFRKEGQNVTLSCEQNLNHDAMYWYRQDPGQGLRLIYYSQIVNDFQKGDIAEGYSVSREKKESFPLTVTSAQKNPTAFYLCASSIVGSTGEKLFFGSGTQLSVL.

This clone was seen only a few times. The V call is TRBV13, the J call TRBJ2-6; 8 bases fit TRBD1. Germline-derived CDR1 and CDR2 are PRHDT and FYEKMQ (reference sequence). Unmatched junction bases numbered 1, after V lost 4 bases and J lost 2 bases. The CDR3 covers 15 residues. The CDR3 DNA reads TGTGCCAGCAGCTCAGGGGGCCCTGGGGCCAACGTCCTGACTTTC. Amino acid sequence: CASSSGGPGANVLTF.

The rearrangement links TRBV2 to TRBJ2-3; the D gene is possibly TRBD2 (6 bases). Germline loops: CDR1 SNHLY, CDR2 FYNNEI. This CDR3 has 16 residues. Trimming removed 0 bases at V and 4 bases at J, with 14 bases between. This CDR3 is CASSEAGLAWADTQYF. The CDR3 nucleotides read TGTGCCAGCAGTGAAGCTGGGCTAGCGTGGGCAGATACGCAGTATTTT.